Listed below are T cell receptor beta chains from one sample, sequenced in a study of control samples from healthy donors and cancer patients. TCRdb's table, derived via immunoSEQ multiplex PCR, lists solely in-frame clones and lacks some. The table includes under 200,000 clones, 70% to 90% detected once. The sequenced sample was blood. These receptors were collected from a woman between 25 and 40 years old in good health. Both conserved end residues are part of each CDR3. The order of the fields is V gene, J gene, D gene, clone size, CDR3 DNA, CDR3 protein. D genes are given only for firm matches. Where a row states a size, it is once, few, many or the class of an expanded clone; other rows omit it.

TRBV28	TRBJ2-4	-	-	TGTGCCAGCAGTATTACAGGGTCCCAGTGGGTAGCCAAAAACATTCAGTACTTC	CASSITGSQWVAKNIQYF
TRBV5-1	TRBJ2-7	-	-	TGCGCCAGCAGCTTGGACGTGGTCGTAGTCTCCTACGAGCAGTACTTC	CASSLDVVVVSYEQYF
TRBV4-1	TRBJ1-1	-	once	TGCGCCAGCAGCCAAGAGATTCAGGGTAGGCCTGAAGCTTTCTTT	CASSQEIQGRPEAFF
TRBV14	TRBJ2-7	-	-	TGTGCCAGCAGCCAAGATGGGGGAGGCCAGCAGTACTTC	CASSQDGGGQQYF
TRBV5-5	TRBJ2-5	-	-	TGTGCCAGCAGCTTGGAAGAGACCCAGTACTTC	CASSLEETQYF
TRBV6-1	TRBJ2-2	TRBD2	-	TGTGCCAGCAGTGAACGGGGAGGGGCGAACACCGGGGAGCTGTTTTTT	CASSERGGANTGELFF
TRBV7-9	TRBJ2-7	TRBD1	-	TGTGCCAGCGACTGGGGACAGGGGATCTACGAGCAGTACTTC	CASDWGQGIYEQYF
TRBV4-2	TRBJ2-6	-	-	TGTGCCAGCAGCCAAGATGGGGGAGGGGGCTCCGGGGCCAACGTCCTGACTTTC	CASSQDGGGGSGANVLTF
TRBV28	TRBJ2-3	-	-	TGTGCCAGCAGTTTATCGGGCCCCACGGGCACAGATACGCAGTATTTT	CASSLSGPTGTDTQYF
TRBV5-5	TRBJ1-5	-	few	TGTGCCAGCAGCCCGACGGGGCTAACTCAGCCCCAGCATTTT	CASSPTGLTQPQHF
TRBV20-1	TRBJ2-2	-	-	TGCAGTGCTAGTAACGGGAACACCGGGGAGCTGTTTTTT	CSASNGNTGELFF
TRBV4-2	TRBJ1-2	-	-	TGTGCCAGCAGCCTAGAGGGAGGGGACTATGGCTACACCTTC	CASSLEGGDYGYTF
TRBV7-9	TRBJ2-3	-	-	TGTGCCAGCAGCTTAGCGGGACGGGCAGATACGCAGTATTTT	CASSLAGRADTQYF
TRBV7-2	TRBJ2-1	-	-	TGTGCCAGCAGCTTAGTTTCCAATGAGCAGTTCTTC	CASSLVSNEQFF
TRBV20-1	TRBJ2-5	-	-	TGCAGTGCTAGCGGGCAGACCCAGTACTTC	CSASGQTQYF
TRBV6-1	TRBJ1-4	-	-	TGTGCCAGCAGTGAACTGGCGGGGGTAACAACCGGGGAAAAACTGTTTTTT	CASSELAGVTTGEKLFF
TRBV10-2	TRBJ1-2	-	-	TGCGCCAGCAGTAGGGGCCAGGAGTATGGCTACACCTTC	CASSRGQEYGYTF
TRBV9	TRBJ1-6	-	-	TGTGCCAGCAGCATTGAGGGACCGTCGATGGGGTCACCCCTCCACTTT	CASSIEGPSMGSPLHF
TRBV5-3	TRBJ1-5	-	-	TGTGCCAGAAGCTTGAGAGACAGCAATCAGCCCCAGCATTTT	CARSLRDSNQPQHF
TRBV29-1	TRBJ1-2	TRBD1	-	TGCAGCGTAGTCGAGACAGGGGCTGGCTACACCTTC	CSVVETGAGYTF
TRBV5-8	TRBJ2-5	TRBD2	-	TGTGCCAGCAGCTCCGAAAGGACTAGCGGGAGTGAGACCCAGTACTTC	CASSSERTSGSETQYF
TRBV7-2	TRBJ1-5	-	-	TGTGCCAGCAGCTTAGCAAATCAGCCCCAGCATTTT	CASSLANQPQHF
TRBV6-5	TRBJ2-2	-	-	TGTGCCAGCAGTTTCAGACAGGATCGATACACCGGGGAGCTGTTTTTT	CASSFRQDRYTGELFF
TRBV5-1	TRBJ1-3	-	-	TGCGCCAGCAGCTTGGGTCCACCCGGGACCGGAAACACCATATATTTT	CASSLGPPGTGNTIYF
TRBV2	TRBJ2-1	TRBD2	-	TGTGCCAGCAGGGAAAGGGGACTAGCGGGGGCCCACCCCTTCTTC	CASRERGLAGAHPFF
TRBV21-1	TRBJ2-7	-	-	TGTGCCAGCAGCAACGGGTCCTACGAGCAGTACTTC	CASSNGSYEQYF
TRBV10-1	TRBJ1-6	TRBD1	few	TGCGCCAGCAGGGTCAACACAGGGGATTATTCACCCCTCCACTTT	CASRVNTGDYSPLHF
TRBV7-9	TRBJ1-6	-	-	TGTGCCAGCAGCGGCGACACAAGCTCCTATAATTCACCCCTCCACTTT	CASSGDTSSYNSPLHF